Below are 6 T cell receptor beta chains sequenced from a single sample in a study of blood T cell repertoires in COVID-19. The assay was immunoSEQ multiplex PCR, and TCRdb's table has in-frame clones only and misses some. The sample lists roughly 70,000 clones; 76% were seen once. The sample comprised peripheral blood. The source of these receptors is a man between 60 and 75 years old with COVID-19, enrolled during active disease.

The gene calls are TRBV5-5 and TRBJ2-7; 7 bases are a match to TRBD1. The CDR3 consists of 13 residues. The germline V gene has CDR1 SGHKS and CDR2 YYEKEE (reference sequence). V lost 4 bases to trimming and J lost 6 bases; unmatched junction nucleotides: 7. CDR3 residues: CASSTLDRAEQYF. The CDR3 coding sequence is TGTGCCAGCAGCACCCTCGACAGGGCCGAGCAGTACTTC. Looking up the rest from reference TRBV5-5 and TRBJ2-7 gives the full variable domain: DAGVTQSPTHLIKTRGQQVTLRCSPISGHKSVSWYQQVLGQGPQFIFQYYEKEERGRGNFPDRFSARQFPNYSSELNVNALLLGDSALYLCASSTLDRAEQYFGPGTRLTVT.

This rearrangement joins TRBV5-1 to TRBJ1-3; tentative D call: TRBD1 (6 bases). The germline CDR1 and CDR2 sequences are SGHRS and YFSETQ. V lost 0 bases, J lost 8 bases, and 9 bases lay in between. The CDR3 spans 13 residues. CDR3 sequence: CASSLDRDDTIYF. Here the CDR3 DNA reads TGCGCCAGCAGCTTGGACAGGGATGACACCATATATTTT.

This clone has only one observation. An end of the junction differs from the germline gene, which may be a read error. The V and J genes are TRBV6-5 and TRBJ1-3; perhaps TRBD1 as D (6 bases). The germline V gene has CDR1 MNHEY and CDR2 SVGAGI. The CDR3 sequence is 15 residues long. The CDR3 region has the DNA TGTGCCAGCAGTTACTCAGTCGCGGGCGCCGGGACACAGAATTTT. This translates into CASSYSVAGAGTQNF.

The chain has TRBV2 and TRBJ2-2; 16 bases are a match to TRBD2. Per germline, CDR1 SNHLY and CDR2 FYNNEI. This CDR3 spans 17 amino acids. The trim removed 10 bases at V and 5 bases at J, leaving 10 bases unmatched. CDR3 DNA sequence: TGTGCCACCACCGGGACTAGCGGGAGGGCCTCTACCGGGGAGCTGTTTTTT. Amino acid sequence: CATTGTSGRASTGELFF.

This clone appeared a single time. The chain carries TRBV18 and TRBJ2-1; tentatively, D is TRBD2 (6 bases). V dropped 6 bases and J dropped 2 bases, with 14 bases sitting between them. CDR1 and CDR2 (germline): KGHSH, LQKENI. This CDR3 has 15 amino acids. The CDR3 DNA follows: TGTGCCAGCTCGCCCTCGGGGGATGCCTACAATGAGCAGTTCTTC. Protein: CASSPSGDAYNEQFF.

This chain links TRBV3-1 (or the pseudogene TRBV3-2) with TRBJ1-3; TRBD1 might be the D (5 bases). CDR3 length: 14 amino acids. Per the germline V gene, CDR1 is LGHDT and CDR2 is YNNKEL (reference sequence). V was trimmed by 3 bases and J by 4 bases, leaving 10 bases between them. This CDR3 is CASSQVQVGNTIYF. The CDR3 nucleotides read TGTGCCAGCAGCCAGGTACAGGTGGGAAACACCATATATTTT.